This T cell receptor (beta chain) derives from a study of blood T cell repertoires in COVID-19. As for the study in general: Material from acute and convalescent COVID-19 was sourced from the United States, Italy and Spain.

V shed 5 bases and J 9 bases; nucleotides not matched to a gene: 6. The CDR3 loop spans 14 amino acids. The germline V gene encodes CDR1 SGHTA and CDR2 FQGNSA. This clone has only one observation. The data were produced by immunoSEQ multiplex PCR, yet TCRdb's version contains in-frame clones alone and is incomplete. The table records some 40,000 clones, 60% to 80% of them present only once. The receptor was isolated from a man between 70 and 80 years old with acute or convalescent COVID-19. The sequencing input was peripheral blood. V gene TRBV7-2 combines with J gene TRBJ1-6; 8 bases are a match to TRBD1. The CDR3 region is CASSPRQGSSPLHF. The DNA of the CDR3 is TGTGCCAGCAGCCCTAGACAGGGGAGTTCACCCCTCCACTTT.